Below are 26 T cell receptor beta chains sequenced from a single sample in a study of neoadjuvant anti-PD-1 for oral cavity cancer. Indicated time point: after neoadjuvant nivolumab, at surgical resection. Sequencing was performed with immunoSEQ multiplex PCR; in TCRdb, only in-frame clones are kept and a portion is missing. The table has about 14,000 clones, about 73% seen once. Here the sequenced sample was PBMCs, taken after nivolumab (anti-PD-1) treatment. The source of these receptors is a person between 40 and 85 years old with oral cavity squamous cell carcinoma.

The chain recombines TRBV9 with TRBJ1-1, with D possibly matching TRBD1 (5 bases). The germline CDR1 and CDR2 sequences are SGDLS and YYNGEE. The CDR3 length is 15 residues. Between the trimmed V and J ends, which lost 3 bases and 5 bases, there was a span of 17 bases. CDR3 in DNA: TGTGCCAGCAGCGGCAATCTCGGAGGGGAAACTGAAGCTTTCTTT. Its protein is CASSGNLGGETEAFF.

CDR3 coding DNA: TGTGCCAGCAGCCTTGACGAGGGTTACTATGGCTACACCTTC. It yields the protein CASSLDEGYYGYTF. This chain links TRBV2 with TRBJ1-2; D is unclear. The V gene lost 6 bases and the J gene lost 3 bases, with 14 bases spanning the gap. Germline assignment: CDR1 SNHLY and CDR2 FYNNEI. The CDR3 is made up of 14 amino acids.

The chain couples TRBV5-6 to TRBJ2-7; 9 nucleotides align to TRBD1. After removal of 3 bases from V and 4 bases from J, the junction contained 5 bases not matched to a gene. The germline CDR1 and CDR2 sequences are SGHDT and YYEEEE. CDR3 length equals 14 residues. CDR3 in amino acids: CASSSPGQGYEQYF. The CDR3 DNA reads TGTGCCAGCAGCTCGCCGGGACAGGGATACGAGCAGTACTTC.

The V and J genes are TRBV28 and TRBJ2-3; unclear D gene. The V gene lost 5 bases and the J gene lost 6 bases, with 15 bases spanning the gap. The CDR3 has 14 amino acids. The germline CDR1 and CDR2 sequences are MDHEN and SYDVKM. CDR3 sequence: CASSPSRLWDTQYF. The CDR3 nucleotides are TGTGCCAGCAGTCCCTCCCGGCTATGGGATACGCAGTATTTT.

This chain uses TRBV6-1 with TRBJ2-7, with 7 positions matching TRBD2. With V trimmed by 8 bases and J by 5 bases, 9 bases remained unmatched. Germline V gene sequence: CDR1 MNHNS, CDR2 SASEGT. The CDR3 is made up of 13 amino acids. CDR3 sequence: CASSWRTRDEQYF. The CDR3 bases are TGTGCCAGCTCCTGGCGGACTAGAGACGAGCAGTACTTC.

This clone was seen only a few times. The V and J genes are TRBV6-1 and TRBJ2-2; D may be TRBD2 (6 bases). The CDR3 length is 15 residues. Trimming shortened V by 0 bases and J by 5 bases, and 10 bases separated the two germline ends. Germline lookup yields CDR1 MNHNS and CDR2 SASEGT. CDR3 region: CASSEAGLPTGELFF. DNA of the CDR3: TGTGCCAGCAGTGAAGCGGGACTCCCGACCGGGGAGCTGTTTTTT.

The sample holds one count of this clone. The chain has TRBV19 and TRBJ1-2; 7 bases align to TRBD1. Germline-derived CDR1 and CDR2 are LNHDA and SQIVND (reference sequence). The CDR3 is 15 amino acids. V was clipped by 8 bases and J by 2 bases; unmatched bases: 11. CDR3 loop: CASLNPGQVNYGYTF. Here the CDR3 DNA reads TGTGCCAGTCTTAACCCCGGACAGGTCAACTATGGCTACACCTTC.

The genes are TRBV6-1 and TRBJ2-2; 13 nucleotides line up with TRBD2. Germline V gene sequence: CDR1 MNHNS, CDR2 SASEGT. The CDR3 runs 18 residues. V lost 2 bases and J lost 2; bases outside the gene matches: 5. CDR3 nucleotides: TGTGCCAGCAGTGAAAAGACTAGCGGGAGGTTAAACACCGGGGAGCTGTTTTTT. Its translation: CASSEKTSGRLNTGELFF.

This clone occurred once. V gene TRBV2 combines with J gene TRBJ2-1; 7 bases align to TRBD1. The germline CDR1 and CDR2 sequences are SNHLY and FYNNEI. This CDR3 is 13 amino acids long. Trimming at V came to 2 bases and at J to 8 bases, leaving 3 bases not matched to a gene. The CDR3 spells CASSEIGGYEQFF. The CDR3 nucleotides are TGTGCCAGCAGTGAAATAGGGGGCTATGAGCAGTTCTTC.

CDR3 nucleotide sequence: TGTGCCAGCAGCCCTGGACTAACAGAGACCCAGTACTTC. Its protein is CASSPGLTETQYF. V gene TRBV11-1 combines with J gene TRBJ2-5; a possible D gene is TRBD2 (6 bases). Looked up from germline, CDR1 is SGHAT and CDR2 is FQDESV (reference sequence). The germline V and J ends were trimmed by 5 bases and 4 bases, with 11 bases remaining between them. This CDR3 is built from 13 residues.

This chain connects TRBV28 to TRBJ1-2; the D is unclear. CDR3 length equals 16 residues. The germline V gene has CDR1 MDHEN and CDR2 SYDVKM. V lost 4 bases, J lost 1 base, and 16 bases lay in between. The CDR3 protein is CASSSLHDPINYGYTF. CDR3 bases: TGTGCCAGCAGTTCCCTACACGATCCAATTAACTATGGCTACACCTTC.

V gene TRBV2 combines with J gene TRBJ1-2; TRBD1 matches at 8 bases. Trimming cost V 2 bases and J 3 bases; bases outside gene matches: 5. Germline assignment: CDR1 SNHLY and CDR2 FYNNEI. The CDR3 is made up of 15 amino acids. The CDR3 spells CASSETGGSHYGYTF. The CDR3 nucleotides read TGTGCCAGCAGTGAAACAGGGGGGAGCCACTATGGCTACACCTTC.

This clone was counted only a few times. The chain carries TRBV28 and TRBJ2-2, with 8 bases fitting TRBD1. Germline CDR1 MDHEN, CDR2 SYDVKM. The CDR3 consists of 15 residues. After removal of 3 bases from V and 5 bases from J, the junction contained 5 bases not matched to a gene. Written as DNA, the CDR3 is TGTGCCAGCAGTTTTCGGACAGGGTCGACCGGGGAGCTGTTTTTT. Translation: CASSFRTGSTGELFF.

This rearrangement joins TRBV5-6 to TRBJ2-1; a weak D match, TRBD2 (6 bases). Deletions cut 2 bases from V and 8 bases from J, with 17 bases between. CDR1 is SGHDT and CDR2 is YYEEEE in the germline V gene. This CDR3 has 15 residues. CDR3 residues: CASSFLTFGGDEQFF. CDR3 coding DNA: TGTGCCAGCAGCTTTTTGACTTTCGGAGGGGATGAGCAGTTCTTC. Looking up the rest from reference TRBV5-6 and TRBJ2-1 gives the full variable domain: DAGVTQSPTHLIKTRGQQVTLRCSPKSGHDTVSWYQQALGQGPQFIFQYYEEEERQRGNFPDRFSGHQFPNYSSELNVNALLLGDSALYLCASSFLTFGGDEQFFGPGTRLTVL.

This chain connects TRBV25-1 to TRBJ2-1; D may be TRBD2 (6 bases). CDR3 size: 16 residues. Per germline, CDR1 MGHDK and CDR2 SYGVNS. Trimming removed 1 base from V and 1 base from J, with 11 bases in between. The CDR3 DNA is TGTGCCAGCAGTGAATCGGGTAGCGGTTCCTACAATGAGCAGTTCTTC. Encoded protein: CASSESGSGSYNEQFF.

The gene calls are TRBV6-6 and TRBJ1-6, with 8 bases identical to TRBD1. The CDR3 totals 14 residues. J was trimmed by 6 bases and V by 5 bases; bases with no gene match: 3. The V gene's germline CDR1 is MNHNY and CDR2 SVGAGI (reference sequence). CDR3 bases: TGTGCCAGCAGTGGACAGGGCCGTAATTCACCCCTCCACTTT. As protein: CASSGQGRNSPLHF.

In this sample, this clone turned up once. The V gene is TRBV19, the J gene TRBJ2-7, with 8 nucleotides matching TRBD2. The CDR3 sequence is 15 residues long. Germline-derived CDR1 and CDR2 are LNHDA and SQIVND (reference sequence). Losses at the gene ends were 3 bases for V and 6 bases for J; bases not matched to a gene: 10. CDR3: CASSIGTGGGPEQYF. Here the CDR3 DNA reads TGTGCCAGTAGTATCGGGACGGGAGGGGGACCCGAGCAGTACTTC.

The V and J genes are TRBV25-1 and TRBJ1-1; D unclear. Germline assignment: CDR1 MGHDK and CDR2 SYGVNS. V lost 5 bases, J lost 5 bases, and 6 bases lay in between. There are 11 residues in the CDR3. CDR3 bases: TGTGCCAGCAGTCATGGGACTGAAGCTTTCTTT. It encodes CASSHGTEAFF.

This rearrangement joins TRBV28 to TRBJ2-1; 9 nucleotides match TRBD2. The CDR3 has 15 residues. CDR1 and CDR2 (germline): MDHEN, SYDVKM. Losses at the gene ends were 2 bases for V and 5 bases for J; bases not matched to a gene: 4. CDR3 DNA sequence: TGTGCCAGCAGTTTACCCAGCGGGAGGCACAATGAGCAGTTCTTC. It is translated as CASSLPSGRHNEQFF.

The chain has TRBV7-2 and TRBJ1-3, with D perhaps matching TRBD1 (6 bases). The CDR3 extends over 16 amino acids. The V and J ends lost 2 bases and 0 bases respectively, with 11 bases between them. The germline gives CDR1 SGHTA, CDR2 FQGNSA. CDR3 in DNA: TGTGCCAGCAGCTTATTTGGGGGGCTCTCTGGAAACACCATATATTTT. Its translation: CASSLFGGLSGNTIYF.

CDR3 in amino acids: CASSYSPTGSYEQYF. The CDR3 DNA sequence: TGTGCCAGCAGTTACTCCCCGACAGGCTCCTACGAGCAGTACTTC. The chain recombines TRBV6-6 with TRBJ2-7; D is possibly TRBD1 (6 bases). V dropped 0 bases and J dropped 0 bases, with 9 bases sitting between them. The CDR3 has 15 amino acids. Germline V gene lookup returns CDR1 MNHNY and CDR2 SVGAGI (reference sequence).

This rearrangement joins TRBV7-9 to TRBJ1-4, with a possible D match to TRBD1 (6 bases). The germline gives CDR1 SEHNR, CDR2 FQNEAQ (reference sequence). The V end lost 5 bases, the J end lost 14 bases, and 12 bases lay between the germline ends. The CDR3 consists of 11 residues. CDR3 nucleotides: TGTGCCAGCAGCCTACAGGGCTCGCTGTTTTTT. Translated: CASSLQGSLFF.

This clone was detected only a few times. The rearrangement joins TRBV28 to TRBJ2-7; D is unclear. From germline, CDR1 is MDHEN and CDR2 SYDVKM. Trimming removed 5 bases from V and 0 bases from J, with 14 bases in between. The CDR3 spans 15 residues. CDR3 sequence (DNA): TGTGCCAGCAGTCTGACACGAAAAATCTCCTACGAGCAGTACTTC. This encodes CASSLTRKISYEQYF.

This clone has more than one count but fewer than ten. The chain combines TRBV11-2 with TRBJ1-1; tentative D call: TRBD1 (6 bases). The germline V gene has CDR1 SGHAT and CDR2 FQNNGV. The germline V and J ends were trimmed by 5 bases and 6 bases, with 19 bases remaining between them. The CDR3 length is 15 residues. In DNA form, the CDR3 reads TGTGCCAGCAGCCCAAGGGCGGGGGCCGGGGCTGAAGCTTTCTTT. Its translation: CASSPRAGAGAEAFF.

This clone was recorded a few times. The chain is built from TRBV7-9 and TRBJ2-7; TRBD2 agrees at 8 bases. Germline CDR1 SEHNR, CDR2 FQNEAQ (reference sequence). V lost 3 bases and J lost 5; bases outside the gene matches: 9. The CDR3 runs to 15 residues. The CDR3 sequence: CASSFLAGKRDEQYF. CDR3 in DNA: TGTGCCAGCAGCTTCTTAGCGGGGAAGCGCGACGAGCAGTACTTC.

V usage is TRBV14 and J usage is TRBJ1-1; 10 nucleotides line up with TRBD1. In germline, CDR1 is SGHDN, CDR2 FVKESK. This CDR3 contains 17 residues. Unmatched junction bases numbered 5, after V lost 0 bases and J lost 1 base. The CDR3 region is CASSQEGQGIANTEAFF. CDR3 DNA: TGTGCCAGCAGCCAAGAGGGACAGGGGATAGCGAACACTGAAGCTTTCTTT.